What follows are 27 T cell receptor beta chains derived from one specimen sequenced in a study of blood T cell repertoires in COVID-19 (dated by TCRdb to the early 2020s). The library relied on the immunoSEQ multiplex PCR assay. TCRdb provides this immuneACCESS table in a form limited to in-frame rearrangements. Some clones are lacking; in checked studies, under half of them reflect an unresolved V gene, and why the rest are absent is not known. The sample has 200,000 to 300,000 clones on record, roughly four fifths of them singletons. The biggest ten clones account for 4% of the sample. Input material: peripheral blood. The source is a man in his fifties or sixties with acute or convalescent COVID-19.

The CDR3 coding sequence is TGTGCCAGCAGCCAAGCAATAGCTATTAATTCACCCCTCCACTTT. Protein sequence: CASSQAIAINSPLHF. The chain is built from TRBV3-1 (or the pseudogene TRBV3-2) and TRBJ1-6; D call uncertain. The germline gives CDR1 LGHDT, CDR2 YNNKEL (reference sequence). There are 15 residues in the CDR3. The V gene lost 1 base and the J gene lost 6 bases, with 10 bases spanning the gap.

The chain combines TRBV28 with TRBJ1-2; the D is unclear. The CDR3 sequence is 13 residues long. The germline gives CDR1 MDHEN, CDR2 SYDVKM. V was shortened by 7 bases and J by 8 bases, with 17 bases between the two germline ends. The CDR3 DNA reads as TGTGCCAGCACCGCGTCTGCCGCGGGCGGCTACACCTTC. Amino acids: CASTASAAGGYTF.

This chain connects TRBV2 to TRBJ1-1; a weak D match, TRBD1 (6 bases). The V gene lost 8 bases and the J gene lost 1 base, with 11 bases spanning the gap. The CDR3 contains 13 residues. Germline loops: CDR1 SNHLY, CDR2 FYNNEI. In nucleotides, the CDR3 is TGTGCCAGCCTCGGACAGCCGAACACTGAAGCTTTCTTT. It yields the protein CASLGQPNTEAFF.

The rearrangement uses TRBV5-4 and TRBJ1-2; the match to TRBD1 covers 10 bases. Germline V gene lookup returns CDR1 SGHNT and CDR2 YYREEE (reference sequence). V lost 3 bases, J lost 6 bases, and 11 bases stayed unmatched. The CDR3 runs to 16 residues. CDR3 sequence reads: CASSSRDRGLWDGYTF. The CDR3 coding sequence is TGTGCCAGCAGCTCACGGGACAGGGGTTTGTGGGATGGCTACACCTTC. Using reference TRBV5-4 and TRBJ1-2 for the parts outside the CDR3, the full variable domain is ETGVTQSPTHLIKTRGQQVTLRCSSQSGHNTVSWYQQALGQGPQFIFQYYREEENGRGNFPPRFSGLQFPNYSSELNVNALELDDSALYLCASSSRDRGLWDGYTFGSGTRLTVV.

CDR3 DNA: TGTGCCAGCACCGGACAGGGGGCGCGGACTGAAGCTTTCTTT. Translation gives CASTGQGARTEAFF. The rearrangement uses TRBV6-5 and TRBJ1-1, with 11 bases fitting TRBD1. This CDR3 is 14 amino acids long. CDR1 and CDR2 from the germline V gene are MNHEY and SVGAGI. Trimming removed 7 bases from V and 5 bases from J; junction bases left unmatched: 6.

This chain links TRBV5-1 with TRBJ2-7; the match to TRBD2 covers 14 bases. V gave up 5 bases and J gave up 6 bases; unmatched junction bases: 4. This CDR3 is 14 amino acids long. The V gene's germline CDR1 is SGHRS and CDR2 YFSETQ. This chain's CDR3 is CASRGLAGEFEQYF. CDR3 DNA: TGCGCCAGCAGGGGACTAGCGGGAGAGTTCGAGCAGTACTTC.

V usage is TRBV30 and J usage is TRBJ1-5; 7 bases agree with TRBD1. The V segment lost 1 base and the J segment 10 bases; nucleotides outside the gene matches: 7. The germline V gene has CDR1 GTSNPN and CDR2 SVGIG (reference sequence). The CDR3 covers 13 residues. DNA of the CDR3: TGTGCCTGGAGTGACAGGGGCGAGGACCCCCAGCATTTT. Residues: CAWSDRGEDPQHF.

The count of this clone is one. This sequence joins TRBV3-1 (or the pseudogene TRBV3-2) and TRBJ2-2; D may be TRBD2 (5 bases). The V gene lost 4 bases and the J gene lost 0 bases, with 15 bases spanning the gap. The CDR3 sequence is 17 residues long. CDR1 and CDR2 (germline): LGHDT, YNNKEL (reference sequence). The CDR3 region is CASSPGPGNSNTGELFF. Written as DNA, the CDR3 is TGTGCCAGCAGCCCTGGCCCCGGGAATTCGAACACCGGGGAGCTGTTTTTT.

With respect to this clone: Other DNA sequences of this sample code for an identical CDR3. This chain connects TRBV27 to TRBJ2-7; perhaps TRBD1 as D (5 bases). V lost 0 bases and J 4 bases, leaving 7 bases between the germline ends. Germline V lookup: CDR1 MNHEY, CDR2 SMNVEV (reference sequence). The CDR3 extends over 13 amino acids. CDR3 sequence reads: CASSLSAGYEQYF. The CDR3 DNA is TGTGCCAGCAGTTTATCGGCAGGGTACGAGCAGTACTTC.

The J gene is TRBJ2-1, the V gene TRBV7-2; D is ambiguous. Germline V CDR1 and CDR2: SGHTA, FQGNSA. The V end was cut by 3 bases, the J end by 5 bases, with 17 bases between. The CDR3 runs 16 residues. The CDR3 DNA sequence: TGTGCCAGCAGCTTCTCTGTTTCTACCACGGACAATGAGCAGTTCTTC. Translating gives CASSFSVSTTDNEQFF.

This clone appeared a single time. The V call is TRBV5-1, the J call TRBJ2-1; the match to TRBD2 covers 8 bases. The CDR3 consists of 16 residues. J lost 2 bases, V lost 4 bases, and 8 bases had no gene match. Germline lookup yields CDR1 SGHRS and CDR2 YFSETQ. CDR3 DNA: TGCGCCAGCAGCATCACCGGGACTAGGGCCTACAATGAGCAGTTCTTC. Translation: CASSITGTRAYNEQFF. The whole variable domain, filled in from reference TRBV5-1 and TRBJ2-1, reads KAGVTQTPRYLIKTRGQQVTLSCSPISGHRSVSWYQQTPGQGLQFLFEYFSETQRNKGNFPGRFSGRQFSNSRSEMNVSTLELGDSALYLCASSITGTRAYNEQFFGPGTRLTVL.

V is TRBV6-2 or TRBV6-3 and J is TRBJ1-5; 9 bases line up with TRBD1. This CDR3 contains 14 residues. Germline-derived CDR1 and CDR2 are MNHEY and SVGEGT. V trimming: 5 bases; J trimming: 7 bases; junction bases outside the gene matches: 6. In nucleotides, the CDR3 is TGTGCCAGCAGTCCACAGGGGGCAGAACAGCCCCAGCATTTT. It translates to CASSPQGAEQPQHF.

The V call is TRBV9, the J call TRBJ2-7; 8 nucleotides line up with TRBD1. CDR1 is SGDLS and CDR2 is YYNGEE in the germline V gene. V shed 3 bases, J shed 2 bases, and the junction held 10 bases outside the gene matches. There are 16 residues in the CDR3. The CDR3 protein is CASSEQPTGGPYEQYF. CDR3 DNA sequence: TGTGCCAGCAGCGAGCAGCCTACAGGGGGACCCTACGAGCAGTACTTC.

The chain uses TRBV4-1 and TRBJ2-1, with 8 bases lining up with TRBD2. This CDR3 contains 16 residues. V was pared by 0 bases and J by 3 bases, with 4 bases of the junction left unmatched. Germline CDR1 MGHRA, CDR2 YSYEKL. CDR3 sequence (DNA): TGCGCCAGCAGCCAAGAAGGCGGGGGGTTCTACAATGAGCAGTTCTTC. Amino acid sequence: CASSQEGGGFYNEQFF.

The DNA for the CDR3 is TGCGCCAGCAGCTTAAGATCTCGGGGTTACACTGAAGCTTTCTTT. It yields the protein CASSLRSRGYTEAFF. This chain uses TRBV5-1 with TRBJ1-1; D remains unclear. The ends were cut back, 2 bases at V and 3 bases at J, with 14 bases in the middle. CDR1 SGHRS and CDR2 YFSETQ come from the germline V gene. This CDR3 spans 15 amino acids.

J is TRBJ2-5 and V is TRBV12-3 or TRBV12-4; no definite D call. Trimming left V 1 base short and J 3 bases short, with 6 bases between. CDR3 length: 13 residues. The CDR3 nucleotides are TGTGCCAGCAGTTTAGTCCCAGAAGAGACCCAGTACTTC. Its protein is CASSLVPEETQYF.

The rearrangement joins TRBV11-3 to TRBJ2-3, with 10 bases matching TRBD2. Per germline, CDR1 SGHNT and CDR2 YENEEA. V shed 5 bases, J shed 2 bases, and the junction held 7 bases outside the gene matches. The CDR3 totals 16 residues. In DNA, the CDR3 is TGTGCCAGCAGCCCCATCACTAGCGGGATCACAGATACGCAGTATTTT. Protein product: CASSPITSGITDTQYF.

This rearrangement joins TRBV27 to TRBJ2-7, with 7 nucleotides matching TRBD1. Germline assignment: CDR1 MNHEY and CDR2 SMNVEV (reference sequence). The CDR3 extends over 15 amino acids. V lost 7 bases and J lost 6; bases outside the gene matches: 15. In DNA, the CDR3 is TGTGCCAGCACCGTGTCCTACAGGGGTTCGGGCGAGCAGTACTTC. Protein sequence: CASTVSYRGSGEQYF.

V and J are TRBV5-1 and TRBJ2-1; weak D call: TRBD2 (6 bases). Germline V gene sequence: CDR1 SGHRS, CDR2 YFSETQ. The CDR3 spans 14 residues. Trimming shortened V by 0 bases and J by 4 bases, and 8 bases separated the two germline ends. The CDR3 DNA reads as TGCGCCAGCAGCTTGGGGGACTGGTACAATGAGCAGTTCTTC. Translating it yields CASSLGDWYNEQFF.

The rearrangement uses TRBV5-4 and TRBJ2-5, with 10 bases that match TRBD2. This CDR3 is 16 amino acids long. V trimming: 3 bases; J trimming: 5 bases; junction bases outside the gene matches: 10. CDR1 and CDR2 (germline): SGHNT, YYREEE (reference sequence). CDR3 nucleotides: TGTGCCAGCAGCTGGATGGAGCGGGAGGGGCAGGAGACCCAGTACTTC. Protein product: CASSWMEREGQETQYF.

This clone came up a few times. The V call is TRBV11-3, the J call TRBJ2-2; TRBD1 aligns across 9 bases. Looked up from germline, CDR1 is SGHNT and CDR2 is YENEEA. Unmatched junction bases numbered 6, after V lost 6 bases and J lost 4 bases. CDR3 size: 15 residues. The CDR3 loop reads CASSSTGGGTGELFF. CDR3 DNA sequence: TGTGCCAGCAGTTCAACAGGGGGCGGCACCGGGGAGCTGTTTTTT. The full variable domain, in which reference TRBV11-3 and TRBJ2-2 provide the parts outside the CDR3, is EAGVVQSPRYKIIEKKQPVAFWCNPISGHNTLYWYLQNLGQGPELLIRYENEEAVDDSQLPKDRFSAERLKGVDSTLKIQPAELGDSAVYLCASSSTGGGTGELFFGEGSRLTVL.

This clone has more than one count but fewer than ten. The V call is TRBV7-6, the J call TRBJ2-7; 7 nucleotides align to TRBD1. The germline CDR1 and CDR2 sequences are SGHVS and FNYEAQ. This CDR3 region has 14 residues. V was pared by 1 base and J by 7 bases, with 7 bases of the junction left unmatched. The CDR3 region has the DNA TGTGCCAGCAGCTTAGGTCAGGCCAGGGGGGAGCAGTACTTC. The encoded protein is CASSLGQARGEQYF. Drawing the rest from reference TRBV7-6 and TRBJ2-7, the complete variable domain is GAGVSQSPRYKVTKRGQDVALRCDPISGHVSLYWYRQALGQGPEFLTYFNYEAQQDKSGLPNDRFSAERPEGSISTLTIQRTEQRDSAMYRCASSLGQARGEQYFGPGTRLTVT.

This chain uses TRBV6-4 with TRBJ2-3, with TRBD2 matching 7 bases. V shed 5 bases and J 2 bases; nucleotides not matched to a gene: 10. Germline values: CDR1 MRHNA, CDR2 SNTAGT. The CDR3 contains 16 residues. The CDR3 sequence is CASSPAAGPYTDTQYF. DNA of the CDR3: TGTGCCAGCAGTCCGGCAGCGGGGCCTTACACAGATACGCAGTATTTT.

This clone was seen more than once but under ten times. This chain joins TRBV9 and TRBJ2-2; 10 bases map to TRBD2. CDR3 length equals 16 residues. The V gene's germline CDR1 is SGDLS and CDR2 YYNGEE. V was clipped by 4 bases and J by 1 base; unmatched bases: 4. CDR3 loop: CASSPRLAGNTGELFF. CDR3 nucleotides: TGTGCCAGCAGCCCTCGACTAGCGGGGAACACCGGGGAGCTGTTTTTT.

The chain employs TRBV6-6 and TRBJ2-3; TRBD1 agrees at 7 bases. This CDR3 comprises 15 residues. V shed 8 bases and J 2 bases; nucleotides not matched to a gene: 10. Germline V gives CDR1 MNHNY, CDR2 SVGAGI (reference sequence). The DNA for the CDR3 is TGTGCCAGCGGGGACCGGGACAGCCCCACAGATACGCAGTATTTT. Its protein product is CASGDRDSPTDTQYF.

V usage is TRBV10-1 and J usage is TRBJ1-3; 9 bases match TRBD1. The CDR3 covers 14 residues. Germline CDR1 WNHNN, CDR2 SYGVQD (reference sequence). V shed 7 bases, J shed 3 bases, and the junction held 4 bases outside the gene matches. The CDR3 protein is CASTGQGYGNTIYF. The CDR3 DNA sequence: TGCGCCAGCACCGGACAGGGGTATGGAAACACCATATATTTT.

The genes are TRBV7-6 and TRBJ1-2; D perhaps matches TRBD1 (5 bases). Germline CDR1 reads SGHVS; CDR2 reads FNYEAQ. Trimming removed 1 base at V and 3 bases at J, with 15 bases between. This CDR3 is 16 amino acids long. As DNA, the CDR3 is TGTGCCAGCAGCTTAGTGTCTCCAGGGAGGGACTATGGCTACACCTTC. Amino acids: CASSLVSPGRDYGYTF. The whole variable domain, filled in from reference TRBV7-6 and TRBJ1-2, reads GAGVSQSPRYKVTKRGQDVALRCDPISGHVSLYWYRQALGQGPEFLTYFNYEAQQDKSGLPNDRFSAERPEGSISTLTIQRTEQRDSAMYRCASSLVSPGRDYGYTFGSGTRLTVV.